These T cell receptor beta chains were read from a single sample in a study of blood T cell repertoires in COVID-19. Clones were read by immunoSEQ multiplex PCR, and TCRdb kept only the in-frame ones, dropping some. The sample has over 150,000 clones, 85% to 90% seen once. The specimen sequenced was peripheral blood. All receptors derive from a woman older than 75 with COVID-19, enrolled during active disease. Both conserved end residues are part of each CDR3. The D gene is left open where the match is weak. Clone size is stated in some rows and not others, as once, few, many or a class when expanded.

CDR3 length,clone size,J gene,D gene,V gene,CDR3 DNA,CDR3 protein
15,NA,TRBJ2-7,TRBD1,TRBV5-1,TGCGCCAGCAGCCCCCGACAGGGGACGGCCTACGAGCAGTACTTC,CASSPRQGTAYEQYF
14,NA,TRBJ1-2,NA,TRBV27,TGTGCCAGCAGGTTGGGGGCAGCCCACTATGGCTACACCTTC,CASRLGAAHYGYTF
16,once,TRBJ2-7,TRBD1,TRBV23-1,TGCGCCAGCAGTCATCAAGGGACAGGCGGGACCTACGAGCAGTACTTC,CASSHQGTGGTYEQYF
15,few,TRBJ2-1,NA,TRBV15,TGTGCCACCAGCAGAGAGCAGGGGAGTAGGAATGAGCAGTTCTTC,CATSREQGSRNEQFF
17,NA,TRBJ2-2,TRBD2,TRBV19,TGTGCCAGTAGTATAGATCAGCGGGATCCCGTCGGAGGGGAGCTGTTTTTT,CASSIDQRDPVGGELFF
16,NA,TRBJ2-2,TRBD2,TRBV3-1/TRBV3-2,TGTGCCAGCAGCCGGACTAGCGGGAGAAGCACCGGGGAGCTGTTTTTT,CASSRTSGRSTGELFF
17,NA,TRBJ2-2,TRBD2,TRBV18,TGTGCCAGCTCACTCGCCGGGACTAGCGCCTCCACCGGGGAGCTGTTTTTT,CASSLAGTSASTGELFF
13,NA,TRBJ1-5,NA,TRBV19,TGTGCCAGTAGTAAGATCAGGGAACAGCCCCAGCATTTT,CASSKIREQPQHF
16,NA,TRBJ2-1,TRBD2,TRBV7-8,TGTGCCAGCAGCGGCCTAGCGGGAGGGTCCTACAATGAGCAGTTCTTC,CASSGLAGGSYNEQFF
16,once,TRBJ2-3,TRBD2,TRBV4-1,TGCGCCAGCAGCCAACCCGCCGCGGGAGGACCAGATACGCAGTATTTT,CASSQPAAGGPDTQYF
17,NA,TRBJ1-4,NA,TRBV19,TGTGCCAGTAGTACCCTCGCCAGGGTAAGAACTAATGAAAAACTGTTTTTT,CASSTLARVRTNEKLFF
14,NA,TRBJ2-5,TRBD2,TRBV27,TGTGCCAGCAGTTTTCGGGGAGGGGCGGAGACCCAGTACTTC,CASSFRGGAETQYF
14,NA,TRBJ1-6,TRBD1,TRBV11-2,TGTGCCAGCAGCCAGAGACAGGGGGGGTCACCCCTCCACTTT,CASSQRQGGSPLHF
15,NA,TRBJ1-2,TRBD1,TRBV6-8,TGTGCCAGCAGGACTTACGGGGCAGGGGGCGATGGCTACACCTTC,CASRTYGAGGDGYTF
15,NA,TRBJ2-7,TRBD1,TRBV2,TGTGCCAGCAGTGGTCTCGGCAGGGGGCGAAACGAGCAGTACTTC,CASSGLGRGRNEQYF
14,NA,TRBJ2-4,NA,TRBV7-8,TGTGCCAGCAGCCGAGGGCTCTTTGGAAACATTCAGTACTTC,CASSRGLFGNIQYF
15,once,TRBJ1-5,NA,TRBV19,TGTGCCAGTAGGGACGGGAGTCATAGCAATCAGCCCCAGCATTTT,CASRDGSHSNQPQHF
15,NA,TRBJ2-1,NA,TRBV3-1/TRBV3-2,TGTGCCAGCAGCCAAGGACAGGCGTCCTACAATGAGCAGTTCTTC,CASSQGQASYNEQFF
15,NA,TRBJ2-3,NA,TRBV15,TGTGCCACCAGCCCCCGCCGGGGAAACACAGATACGCAGTATTTT,CATSPRRGNTDTQYF
16,NA,TRBJ1-3,TRBD1,TRBV7-2,TGTGCCAGCAGCTTTGGAGGACAGGGCTCTGGAAACACCATATATTTT,CASSFGGQGSGNTIYF
15,NA,TRBJ2-5,TRBD2,TRBV5-4,TGTGCCAGCAGCCCCTCAACTAGCGGCCAAGAGACCCAGTACTTC,CASSPSTSGQETQYF
15,NA,TRBJ1-2,TRBD1,TRBV4-3,TGCGCCAGCAGCCCGGGACAGGGTGGGATCTATGGCTACACCTTC,CASSPGQGGIYGYTF
14,NA,TRBJ1-2,NA,TRBV24-1,TGTGCCACCAGTGATAACCAGGCGGGCTATGGCTACACCTTC,CATSDNQAGYGYTF